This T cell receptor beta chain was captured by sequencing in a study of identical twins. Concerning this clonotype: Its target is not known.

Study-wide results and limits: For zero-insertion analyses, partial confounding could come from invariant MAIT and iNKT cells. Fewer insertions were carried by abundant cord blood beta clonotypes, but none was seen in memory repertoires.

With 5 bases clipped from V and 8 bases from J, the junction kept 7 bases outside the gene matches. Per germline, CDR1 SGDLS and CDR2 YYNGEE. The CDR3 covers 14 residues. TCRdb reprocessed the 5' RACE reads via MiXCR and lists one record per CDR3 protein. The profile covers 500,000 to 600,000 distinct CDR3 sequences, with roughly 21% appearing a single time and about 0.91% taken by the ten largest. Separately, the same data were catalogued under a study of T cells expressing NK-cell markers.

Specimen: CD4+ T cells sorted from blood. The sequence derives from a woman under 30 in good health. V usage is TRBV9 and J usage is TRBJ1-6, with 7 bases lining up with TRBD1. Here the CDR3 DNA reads TGTGCCAGCAGGACGGGGCAGGGGGATTCACCCCTCCACTTT. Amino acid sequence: CASRTGQGDSPLHF.